The sequence of this T cell receptor (beta chain) was determined in a study of cytomegalovirus exposure and HLA in healthy donors. Study context: About 85 million unique TCRs from HLA-typed donors were held in an early release of data. Findings and caveats of the study: Cytomegalovirus-associated status was assigned to some 160 TCR beta chains. When analyzed later, a missense DCLRE1C variant was found to be linked to TCR beta V- and J-gene trimming. Accurate HLA-A and HLA-B prediction from TCR beta sequences was reported for most subjects.

Primers included in the PCR were 60 Vbeta and 13 Jbeta primers. Profiled with immunoSEQ multiplex PCR; TCRdb holds only in-frame clones, not every one. The table shows around 130,000 clones, with about 78% occurring only once. The germline V gene encodes CDR1 MNHNY and CDR2 SVGAGI (reference sequence). The CDR3 has 14 residues. Trimming cost V 0 bases and J 6 bases, with 8 bases left between them. Note on this clone: The antigen remains undetermined.

The origin of this receptor is a human donor in good health. The sequenced material came from PBMCs. The J gene is TRBJ2-2, the V gene TRBV6-6; no clear D gene. For the CDR3, the DNA is TGTGCCAGCAGTTACTCGAATGTAGCCGGGGAGCTGTTTTTT. This translates into CASSYSNVAGELFF.